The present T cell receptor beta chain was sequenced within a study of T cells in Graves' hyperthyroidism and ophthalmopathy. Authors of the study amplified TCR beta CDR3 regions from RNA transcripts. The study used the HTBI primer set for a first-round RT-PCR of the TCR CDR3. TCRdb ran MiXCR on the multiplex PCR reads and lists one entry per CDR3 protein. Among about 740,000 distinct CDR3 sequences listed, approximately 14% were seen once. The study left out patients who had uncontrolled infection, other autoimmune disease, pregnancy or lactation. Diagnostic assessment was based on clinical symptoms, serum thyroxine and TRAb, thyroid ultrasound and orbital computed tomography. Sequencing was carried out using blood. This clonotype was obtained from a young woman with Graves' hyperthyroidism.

Here the CDR3 DNA reads TGTGCCAGCAGTTACTCGGATCAGGGGGCCGGGACGCAGTATTTT. Amino acids: CASSYSDQGAGTQYF. V usage is TRBV6-5 and J usage is TRBJ2-3, with 8 bases that match TRBD1. This CDR3 comprises 15 residues. The V gene end was trimmed by 0 bases and the J gene end by 9 bases; junction bases not matched to a gene: 8. Per germline, CDR1 MNHEY and CDR2 SVGAGI.